This entry lists 3 T cell receptor beta chains sequenced from one sample in a study of T-cell reconstitution after alpha-beta-depleted transplantation in children. Unique molecular identifiers were incorporated when the TCRbeta library was constructed. TCRdb re-called the PCR reads with MiXCR, one entry per CDR3 protein. The sample holds about 98,000 distinct CDR3 sequences, about a quarter seen once. The sample in question was PBMCs, obtained before TCRalphabeta/CD19-depleted stem cell transplant. Receptors were obtained from a boy aged 2 to 10 with acute lymphoblastic leukemia, due to receive a stem cell transplant.

The V gene is TRBV5-1, the J gene TRBJ2-7, with D possibly being TRBD1 or TRBD2 (6 bases each). V dropped 4 bases and J dropped 4 bases, with 15 bases sitting between them. The CDR3 is made up of 14 amino acids. Germline-derived CDR1 and CDR2 are SGHRS and YFSETQ. CDR3 sequence: CASSQTQGRYEQYF. The CDR3 DNA reads TGCGCCAGCAGCCAGACCCAGGGGAGGTACGAGCAGTACTTC.

The rearrangement uses TRBV20-1 and TRBJ1-6; 12 bases match TRBD1. V trimming: 0 bases; J trimming: 7 bases; junction bases outside the gene matches: 10. Germline values: CDR1 DFQATT, CDR2 SNEGSKA (reference sequence). CDR3 length: 18 amino acids. CDR3 DNA: TGCAGTGCTAGAGATGCCATGGGACAGGGGGCAAGGAATTCACCCCTCCACTTT. It yields the protein CSARDAMGQGARNSPLHF.

This chain uses TRBV29-1 with TRBJ2-1, with 11 bases identical to TRBD2. The J segment lost 10 bases and the V segment lost 6 bases, leaving 8 bases of the junction unmatched. The CDR3 extends over 13 amino acids. Germline values: CDR1 SQVTM, CDR2 ANQGSEA. CDR3 protein: CSVGTSGAGEQFF. The CDR3 region has the DNA TGCAGCGTAGGGACTAGCGGAGCGGGAGAGCAGTTCTTC.